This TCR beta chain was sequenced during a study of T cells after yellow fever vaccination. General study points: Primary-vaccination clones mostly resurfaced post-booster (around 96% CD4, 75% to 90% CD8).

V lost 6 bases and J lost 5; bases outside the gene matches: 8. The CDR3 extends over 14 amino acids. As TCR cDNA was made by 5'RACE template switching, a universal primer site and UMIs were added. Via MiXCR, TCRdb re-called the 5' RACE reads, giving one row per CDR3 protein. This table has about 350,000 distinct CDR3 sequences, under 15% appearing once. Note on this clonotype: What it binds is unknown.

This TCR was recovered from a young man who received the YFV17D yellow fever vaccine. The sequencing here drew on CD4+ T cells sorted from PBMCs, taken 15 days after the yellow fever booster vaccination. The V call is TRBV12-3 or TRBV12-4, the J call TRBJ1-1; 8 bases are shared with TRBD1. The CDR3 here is CASRVDRGLTEAFF. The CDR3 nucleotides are TGTGCCAGCAGGGTCGACAGGGGATTAACTGAAGCTTTCTTT.